The text below deals with one T cell receptor beta chain. A few counts support this clonotype. Its antigen target is currently unknown. Base qualities are not at hand, and no much larger clone is one base apart. The sample belongs to a study of molecular identifiers for immune sequencing clone quantification (dated by TCRdb to the late 2010s). Turning to the overall study: In a replicate experiment, RNA from roughly 21,000 or 96,000 naive CD8 T cells was split into five aliquots, four of which were sequenced. The study was a methods study using CD8 T cells to benchmark molecular-identifier clustering-based TCR repertoire sequencing (MIDCIRS) and TCR RNA copy counting.

Naive CD8 T cell libraries were made from approximately 20,000 to 1,000,000 sorted cells using 10%, 30% or 50% of purified RNA. Naive CD8 T cells, defined as CD8+CD4-CCR7+CD45RA+, were FACS-sorted into RLT Plus buffer on a BD FACSAria II. To test detection sensitivity, Jurkat RNA equivalent to about eleven TCR copies was spiked into samples of roughly 17,000-1,000,000 naive CD8 T cells. Enrichment of CD8 T cells was performed with RosetteSep CD8+ T Cell Enrichment Cocktail and Ficoll-Paque, after which ACK red cell lysis was carried out. The library was obtained by PCR. The data were produced on a NextSeq 500. Preparation of bulk TCR libraries followed a previously described approach, with the TCR primers listed in Table S5. Purification of total RNA was performed with the Qiagen AllPrep DNA/RNA kit. Before analysis, reads from multiple sequencing runs of one library were combined. The paper's processing steps were these. Only reads with exact TCR constant sequence were kept, trimmed to 150 nt, and grouped by their 12-nt molecular barcodes. Reads inside each barcode group were sub-clustered using a 15% Levenshtein threshold, and a quality-weighted consensus sequence was constructed for each RNA molecule. Non-functional sequences were excluded, and lower-count sequences lying one edit away from another sequence were also excluded. Barcode sub-clusters with fewer than 20% of the maximum read count were removed, based on fitting two negative binomial distributions. TCRdb reprocessed the public reads (quality trimming at Q25 with fastp, clone calling with MiXCR) and kept in-frame beta chains. Rows with one shared CDR3 protein collapse into an entry with the most common genes and DNA. These V and J calls are TCRdb output, not the study's own analysis. In all, the sample holds roughly 630,000 distinct CDR3 sequences, and over 25% of those were seen once. The ten largest clones take up around 0.78% of the sample.

Here is what the overall study found, with its caveats: The sizes of highly expanded clones could end up underestimated when identical TCR molecules share a barcode. Clones above 20 RNA copies held over 97% of molecules in CMV-specific effector cells but under 1% in naive cells. Spiked-in Jurkat TCR RNA equal to a single cell's worth was reported to be detectable even within one million naive CD8 T cells. Modeling indicated around 2.7 TCR RNA copies recovered per cell, compared with about 9.4 by digital PCR, which implies a capture efficiency of approximately 30%. When barcode sub-clustering was omitted, TCR diversity was inflated by chimeric consensus sequences, with chimeras reaching as high as 47%. The naive libraries included spiked-in Jurkat TCR RNA (roughly nine copies' worth), and this Jurkat TCR RNA is not part of the donor repertoire.

Ends trimmed: V by 3 bases, J by 0 bases; bases unmatched to a gene: 3. The CDR3, from cysteine to phenylalanine, totals 15 residues. CDR3 DNA is the only sequence kept; it has 45 bases, read in frame from the first base. Reading the germline V gene (reference sequence) gives CDR1 MNHEY and CDR2 SMNVEV. The sequence was obtained from a human donor in good health. Some libraries in this study had Jurkat cell RNA spiked in. This receptor chain uses TRBV27 and TRBJ2-7, and 9 junctional nucleotides match TRBD1. Input material: naive CD8+ T cells from blood, with Jurkat cell RNA spiked in. What this sample's cell subset or site label stands for: FACS-sorted CD8+CD4-CCR7+CD45RA+ naive T cells. The CDR3 corresponds to CASSFGTGLSYEQYF. The DNA sequence reads TGTGCCAGCAGTTTCGGGACAGGGCTCTCCTACGAGCAGTACTTC.